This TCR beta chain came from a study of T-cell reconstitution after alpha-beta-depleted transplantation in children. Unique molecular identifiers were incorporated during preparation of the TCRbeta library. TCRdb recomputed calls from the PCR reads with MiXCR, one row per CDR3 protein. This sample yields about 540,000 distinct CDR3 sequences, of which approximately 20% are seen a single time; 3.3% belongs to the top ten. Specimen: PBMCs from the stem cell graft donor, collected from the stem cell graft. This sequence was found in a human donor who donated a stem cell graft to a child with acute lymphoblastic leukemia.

The CDR3, as DNA: TGCAGCGTTAGGGGCTTGGGCTACGAGCAGTACTTC. Protein: CSVRGLGYEQYF. The V and J genes are TRBV29-1 and TRBJ2-7, with D perhaps TRBD1 (5 bases). Germline lookup yields CDR1 SQVTM and CDR2 ANQGSEA. The CDR3 totals 12 residues. The V gene lost 5 bases and the J gene lost 3 bases, with 11 bases spanning the gap.